These 22 T cell receptor beta chains were all obtained from the same sample, sequenced in a study of T cell responses to AZD1222 COVID-19 vaccine. TCRdb's copy holds only in-frame clones and misses some; the assay was immunoSEQ multiplex PCR. The repertoire consists of 90,000 to 120,000 clones, with 85% to 95% occurring once and the leading ten covering around 6.6%. Specimen: peripheral blood, collected 28 days after the second AZD1222 dose. The receptor set was obtained from an adult who received the AZD1222 COVID-19 vaccine.

This clone came up once. CDR3 sequence: CASSSDRGPYNEQFF. In DNA form, the CDR3 reads TGTGCCAGCAGCTCAGACAGGGGCCCCTACAATGAGCAGTTCTTC. V is TRBV7-7 and J is TRBJ2-1; 8 bases line up with TRBD1. Trimming cost V 4 bases and J 2 bases; bases outside gene matches: 4. In germline, CDR1 is SSHAT, CDR2 FNYEAQ (reference sequence). CDR3 length: 15 amino acids.

This clone was seen just once. The genes are TRBV7-6 and TRBJ2-2; possibly TRBD2 for D (5 bases). Germline assignment: CDR1 SGHVS and CDR2 FNYEAQ. This CDR3 is 16 amino acids long. Trimming took 4 bases from V and 8 from J, leaving 20 bases between them. The CDR3 DNA is TGTGCCAGCAGCTCCGAAACTAGTAAGGTTTCTGGGGAGCTGTTTTTT. This codes for CASSSETSKVSGELFF. The full variable domain, rest sourced from reference TRBV7-6 and TRBJ2-2, is GAGVSQSPRYKVTKRGQDVALRCDPISGHVSLYWYRQALGQGPEFLTYFNYEAQQDKSGLPNDRFSAERPEGSISTLTIQRTEQRDSAMYRCASSSETSKVSGELFFGEGSRLTVL.

In DNA form, the CDR3 reads TGCGCCAGCAGCCTGACACCGAGCTCCTACGAGCAGTACTTC. Translation: CASSLTPSSYEQYF. V usage is TRBV5-1 and J usage is TRBJ2-7; D remains ambiguous. From germline, CDR1 is SGHRS and CDR2 YFSETQ. V lost 4 bases to trimming and J lost 0 bases, with 11 bases between them. The CDR3 consists of 14 residues.

The chain links TRBV3-1 (or the pseudogene TRBV3-2) to TRBJ2-3, with D unresolved. V was pared by 0 bases and J by 4 bases, with 8 bases between. The CDR3 contains 14 residues. Germline CDR1 LGHDT, CDR2 YNNKEL (reference sequence). Here the CDR3 DNA reads TGTGCCAGCAGCCAAGAATGGGTATCAGATACGCAGTATTTT. Residues: CASSQEWVSDTQYF.

V usage is TRBV29-1 and J usage is TRBJ2-7, with 11 bases aligning to TRBD1. V lost 5 bases to trimming and J lost 3 bases; unmatched junction nucleotides: 6. The CDR3 length is 14 residues. The germline CDR1 and CDR2 sequences are SQVTM and ANQGSEA. This CDR3 is CSVSRDRGNYEQYF. The CDR3 DNA follows: TGCAGCGTTTCCAGGGACAGGGGGAACTACGAGCAGTACTTC.

The chain employs TRBV9 and TRBJ2-7, with TRBD1 matching 8 bases. J was trimmed by 5 bases and V by 4 bases; bases with no gene match: 8. The CDR3 is 14 residues long. CDR1 SGDLS and CDR2 YYNGEE come from the germline V gene. The CDR3 DNA is TGTGCCAGCAGCCCGAGACAGGGGTTCGACGAGCAGTACTTC. It yields the protein CASSPRQGFDEQYF.

A note on this clone: Other DNA sequences in the same sample also yield this CDR3. The chain recombines TRBV7-9 with TRBJ2-3; 8 bases line up with TRBD2. Germline-derived CDR1 and CDR2 are SEHNR and FQNEAQ (reference sequence). This CDR3 spans 14 amino acids. The trim removed 8 bases at V and 0 bases at J, leaving 4 bases unmatched. The chain's CDR3 is CASLAGGSTDTQYF. CDR3 bases: TGTGCCAGCCTGGCGGGGGGAAGCACAGATACGCAGTATTTT.

This chain joins TRBV5-1 and TRBJ2-3; D is unclear. The V end was cut by 3 bases, the J end by 6 bases, with 8 bases between. The CDR3 sequence is 12 residues long. Germline CDR1 SGHRS, CDR2 YFSETQ. The CDR3 bases are TGCGCCAGCAGCTACCTCTTGGATACGCAGTATTTT. This gives the protein CASSYLLDTQYF.

The chain recombines TRBV10-2 with TRBJ2-2, with TRBD2 matching 12 bases. This CDR3 is built from 15 residues. Germline trimming cut 5 bases from V and 5 bases from J; bases unmatched to any gene: 3. Per the germline V gene, CDR1 is WSHSY and CDR2 is SAAADI. The CDR3, as DNA: TGCGCCAGCAGTCCACTAGCGGGGGGTACCGGGGAGCTGTTTTTT. As protein: CASSPLAGGTGELFF.

The chain carries TRBV2 and TRBJ2-7; no reliable D call. Germline V gene sequence: CDR1 SNHLY, CDR2 FYNNEI. V shed 3 bases and J shed 0 bases, with 6 bases lying between them. The CDR3 has 13 residues. CDR3 region: CASSDRLSYEQYF. CDR3 sequence (DNA): TGTGCCAGCAGTGACAGACTCTCCTACGAGCAGTACTTC.

The rearrangement joins TRBV5-4 to TRBJ2-4, with 13 bases lining up with TRBD2. The CDR3 loop spans 16 amino acids. Trimming cost V 1 base and J 5 bases; bases outside gene matches: 3. CDR1 is SGHNT, CDR2 YYREEE, per germline (reference sequence). The CDR3 loop reads CASSLTSGGAENIQYF. For the CDR3, the DNA is TGTGCCAGCAGCTTGACTAGCGGGGGGGCCGAAAACATTCAGTACTTC. The full variable domain, its missing parts supplied by reference TRBV5-4 and TRBJ2-4, is ETGVTQSPTHLIKTRGQQVTLRCSSQSGHNTVSWYQQALGQGPQFIFQYYREEENGRGNFPPRFSGLQFPNYSSELNVNALELDDSALYLCASSLTSGGAENIQYFGAGTRLSVL.

This clone was seen only a few times. The rearrangement links TRBV4-3 to TRBJ2-3, with a possible D match to TRBD1 (6 bases). Trimming removed 0 bases from V and 12 bases from J, with 13 bases in between. CDR3 size: 13 residues. Germline CDR1 is LGHNA and CDR2 is YSLEER. As DNA, the CDR3 is TGCGCCAGCAGCCAAGAAGGCAGGGGCAGTCAGTATTTT. Translation: CASSQEGRGSQYF.

This chain joins TRBV3-1 (or the pseudogene TRBV3-2) and TRBJ1-1, with unresolved D. Trimming pared 0 bases from V and 9 bases from J, leaving 5 bases between. Germline CDR1 and CDR2: LGHDT and YNNKEL (reference sequence). This CDR3 is 11 amino acids long. CDR3 protein: CASSQDSKAFF. CDR3 DNA sequence: TGTGCCAGCAGCCAAGACAGCAAAGCTTTCTTT.

This clone was seen a single time. A junction boundary mismatches the germline segment, possibly from a read error. The chain is built from TRBV7-7 and TRBJ2-3; D is unresolved. The length of the CDR3 is 13 residues. Per germline, CDR1 SSHAT and CDR2 FNYEAQ (reference sequence). CDR3 coding DNA: TGTGCTAGCAGCATTGACTGGACAGATACGCAGTATTTT. This codes for CASSIDWTDTQYF.

The chain uses TRBV29-1 and TRBJ2-5; D may be TRBD2 (7 bases). From germline, CDR1 is SQVTM and CDR2 ANQGSEA. V was clipped by 8 bases and J by 4 bases, with 26 bases between them. This CDR3 is 16 amino acids long. The CDR3 loop reads CSFGGAAGEFRETQYF. CDR3 coding DNA: TGCAGCTTCGGGGGCGCGGCGGGAGAGTTCAGAGAGACCCAGTACTTC. Looking up the rest from reference TRBV29-1 and TRBJ2-5 gives the full variable domain: SAVISQKPSRDICQRGTSLTIQCQVDSQVTMMFWYRQQPGQSLTLIATANQGSEATYESGFVIDKFPISRPNLTFSTLTVSNMSPEDSSIYLCSFGGAAGEFRETQYFGPGTRLLVL.

CDR3 in DNA: TGTGCCACCAGGCCGGGACAGGGGTATGAGCAGTTCTTC. Translated: CATRPGQGYEQFF. This chain connects TRBV24-1 to TRBJ2-1; 10 bases agree with TRBD1. CDR3 size: 13 residues. Germline V gives CDR1 KGHDR, CDR2 SFDVKD. J was trimmed by 8 bases and V by 7 bases; bases with no gene match: 4.

The chain combines TRBV27 with TRBJ2-6, with 7 positions matching TRBD2. The V and J ends lost 5 bases and 1 base, in that order; junction bases with no gene match: 8. The CDR3 totals 17 residues. Germline-derived CDR1 and CDR2 are MNHEY and SMNVEV (reference sequence). CDR3 region: CASSPREGGSGANVLTF. CDR3 sequence (DNA): TGTGCCAGCAGTCCCCGAGAGGGAGGGTCTGGGGCCAACGTCCTGACTTTC.

The V call is TRBV28, the J call TRBJ2-2, with TRBD1 as a possible D gene (5 bases). V shed 6 bases and J shed 4 bases, with 9 bases lying between them. Germline V CDR1 and CDR2: MDHEN, SYDVKM. CDR3 length: 13 residues. CDR3 coding DNA: TGTGCCAGCAGGCCAGGGTCCACCGGGGAGCTGTTTTTT. Amino acids: CASRPGSTGELFF.

The gene calls are TRBV27 and TRBJ2-3; perhaps TRBD2 as D (5 bases). Trimming removed 3 bases from V and 1 base from J, with 8 bases in between. Germline CDR1 reads MNHEY; CDR2 reads SMNVEV (reference sequence). The CDR3 covers 14 residues. As DNA, the CDR3 is TGTGCCAGCAGTTTGGTTAGCGGCACAGATACGCAGTATTTT. This gives the protein CASSLVSGTDTQYF.

The chain combines TRBV19 with TRBJ1-2; D unclear. Germline V lookup: CDR1 LNHDA, CDR2 SQIVND (reference sequence). This CDR3 is 14 amino acids long. The germline V and J ends were trimmed by 1 base and 3 bases, with 9 bases remaining between them. The CDR3 here is CASSIANTYYGYTF. In DNA, the CDR3 is TGTGCCAGTAGTATAGCTAACACCTACTATGGCTACACCTTC.

The chain uses TRBV7-9 and TRBJ1-5; D not certain. The V gene's germline CDR1 is SEHNR and CDR2 FQNEAQ (reference sequence). Trimming pared 7 bases from V and 0 bases from J, leaving 13 bases between. CDR3 length equals 15 residues. CDR3 sequence reads: CASTPVEGSNQPQHF. The CDR3 DNA reads as TGTGCCAGCACACCGGTCGAGGGTAGCAATCAGCCCCAGCATTTT. Together with reference TRBV7-9 and TRBJ1-5, the CDR3 gives the full variable domain: DTGVSQNPRHKITKRGQNVTFRCDPISEHNRLYWYRQTLGQGPEFLTYFQNEAQLEKSRLLSDRFSAERPKGSFSTLEIQRTEQGDSAMYLCASTPVEGSNQPQHFGDGTRLSIL.

The chain combines TRBV27 with TRBJ1-2, with D possibly being TRBD1 (6 bases). The CDR3 is 16 amino acids. V lost 0 bases and J lost 5, with 16 bases in between. Germline V gene data show CDR1 as MNHEY and CDR2 as SMNVEV (reference sequence). Here the CDR3 reads CASSLSGGASWYGYTF. CDR3 sequence (DNA): TGTGCCAGCAGTTTATCTGGGGGCGCCTCATGGTATGGCTACACCTTC.